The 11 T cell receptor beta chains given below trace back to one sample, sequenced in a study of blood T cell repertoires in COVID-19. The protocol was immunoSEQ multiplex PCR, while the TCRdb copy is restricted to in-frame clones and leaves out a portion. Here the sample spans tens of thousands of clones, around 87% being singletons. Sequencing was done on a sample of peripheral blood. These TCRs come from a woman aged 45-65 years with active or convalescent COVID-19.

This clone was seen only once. CDR3 region: CASSSLDSYYEQYF. CDR3 nucleotide sequence: TGTGCCAGCAGCTCCTTGGACAGCTACTACGAGCAGTACTTC. V is TRBV7-9 and J is TRBJ2-7; the D gene is possibly TRBD1 (6 bases). Germline loops: CDR1 SEHNR, CDR2 FQNEAQ (reference sequence). CDR3 length: 14 amino acids. V lost 4 bases and J 3 bases, leaving 13 bases between the germline ends.

CDR3 bases: TGTGCCAGCAGCCTTTCGAATGAACAGGGGGCCGGAAACACCATATATTTT. Its translation: CASSLSNEQGAGNTIYF. This chain connects TRBV5-6 to TRBJ1-3; 9 bases align to TRBD1. The CDR3 spans 17 residues. Germline CDR1 SGHDT, CDR2 YYEEEE. Trimming at V came to 4 bases and at J to 4 bases, leaving 12 bases not matched to a gene.

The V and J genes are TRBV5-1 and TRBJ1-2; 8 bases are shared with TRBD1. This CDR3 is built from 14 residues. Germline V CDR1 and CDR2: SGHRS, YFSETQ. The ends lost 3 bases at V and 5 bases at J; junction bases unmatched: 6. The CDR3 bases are TGCGCCAGCAGCTCACCGGGACAGGTGTATGGCTACACCTTC. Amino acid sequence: CASSSPGQVYGYTF.

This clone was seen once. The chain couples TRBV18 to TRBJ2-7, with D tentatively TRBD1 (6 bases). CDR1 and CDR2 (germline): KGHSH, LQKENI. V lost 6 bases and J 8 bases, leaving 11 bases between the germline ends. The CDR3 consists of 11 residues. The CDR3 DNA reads TGTGCCAGCTCCCAGGGGATTCAGCAGTACTTC. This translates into CASSQGIQQYF. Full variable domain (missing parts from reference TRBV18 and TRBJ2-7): NAGVMQNPRHLVRRRGQEARLRCSPMKGHSHVYWYRQLPEEGLKFMVYLQKENIIDESGMPKERFSAEFPKEGPSILRIQQVVRGDSAAYFCASSQGIQQYFGPGTRLTVT.

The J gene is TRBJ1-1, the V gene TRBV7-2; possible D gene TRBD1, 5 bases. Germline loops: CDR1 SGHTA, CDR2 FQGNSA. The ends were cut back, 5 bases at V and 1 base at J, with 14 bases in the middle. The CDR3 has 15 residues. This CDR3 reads CASSRGTTANTEAFF. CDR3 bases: TGTGCCAGCAGCAGGGGAACGACAGCGAACACTGAAGCTTTCTTT.

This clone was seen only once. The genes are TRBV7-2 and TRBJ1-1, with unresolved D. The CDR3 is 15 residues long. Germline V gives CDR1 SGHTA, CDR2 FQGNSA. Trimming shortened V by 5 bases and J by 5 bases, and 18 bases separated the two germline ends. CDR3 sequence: CASSPYSRSGTEAFF. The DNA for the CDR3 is TGTGCCAGCAGCCCCTACTCAAGGAGCGGGACTGAAGCTTTCTTT. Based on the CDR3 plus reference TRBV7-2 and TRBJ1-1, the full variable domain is GAGVSQSPSNKVTEKGKDVELRCDPISGHTALYWYRQSLGQGLEFLIYFQGNSAPDKSGLPSDRFSAERTGGSVSTLTIQRTQQEDSAVYLCASSPYSRSGTEAFFGQGTRLTVV.

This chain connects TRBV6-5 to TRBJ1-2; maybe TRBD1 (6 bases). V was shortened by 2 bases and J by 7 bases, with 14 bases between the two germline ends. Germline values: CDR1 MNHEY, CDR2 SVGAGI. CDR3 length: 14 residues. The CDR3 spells CASSYDRGGGGYTF. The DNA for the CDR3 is TGTGCCAGCAGTTACGATCGGGGGGGCGGTGGCTACACCTTC.

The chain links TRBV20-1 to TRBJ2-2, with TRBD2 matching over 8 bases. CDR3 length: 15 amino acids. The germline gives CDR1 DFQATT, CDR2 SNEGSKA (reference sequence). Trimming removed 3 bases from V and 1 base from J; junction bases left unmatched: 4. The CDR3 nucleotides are TGCAGTGCTAGTGGACTAGCAGGGAACACCGGGGAGCTGTTTTTT. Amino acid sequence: CSASGLAGNTGELFF.

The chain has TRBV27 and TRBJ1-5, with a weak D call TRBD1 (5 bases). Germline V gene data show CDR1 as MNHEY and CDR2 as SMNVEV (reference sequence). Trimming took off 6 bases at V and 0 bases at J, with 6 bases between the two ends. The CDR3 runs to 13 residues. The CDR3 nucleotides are TGTGCCAGCAGCAGGGCTAGCAATCAGCCCCAGCATTTT. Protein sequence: CASSRASNQPQHF.

CDR3 in amino acids: CAWSVAGAGTQYF. The CDR3 DNA reads as TGTGCCTGGAGTGTCGCAGGGGCCGGGACCCAGTACTTC. V and J are TRBV30 and TRBJ2-5; D might be TRBD1 (6 bases). V was clipped by 0 bases and J by 7 bases, with 12 bases between them. Germline values: CDR1 GTSNPN, CDR2 SVGIG (reference sequence). The CDR3 spans 13 residues.

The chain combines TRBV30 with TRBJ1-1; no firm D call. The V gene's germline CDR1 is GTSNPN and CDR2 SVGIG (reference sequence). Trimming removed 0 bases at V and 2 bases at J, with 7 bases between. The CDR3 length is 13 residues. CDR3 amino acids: CAWSVQTNTEAFF. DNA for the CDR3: TGTGCCTGGAGTGTACAGACCAACACTGAAGCTTTCTTT.